Shown below are 27 T cell receptor beta chains from a single sample sequenced in a study of control samples from healthy donors and cancer patients. Only in-frame clones appear in the TCRdb table, and some are missing; sequencing was by immunoSEQ multiplex PCR. The repertoire holds just over 150,000 clones, with approximately 90% as singletons. The sequenced sample was blood. The receptors originated from a man younger than 45 in good health.

The rearrangement links TRBV5-1 to TRBJ2-4; D unclear. This CDR3 comprises 15 residues. Per germline, CDR1 SGHRS and CDR2 YFSETQ. V was shortened by 0 bases and J by 4 bases, with 11 bases between the two germline ends. The CDR3 DNA sequence: TGCGCCAGCAGCTTGGATACCGGGCGTAAAAACATTCAGTACTTC. It yields the protein CASSLDTGRKNIQYF.

The V gene is TRBV15, the J gene TRBJ2-7; TRBD1 aligns across 9 bases. CDR1 and CDR2 (germline): LNHNV, YYDKDF (reference sequence). V gave up 0 bases and J gave up 2 bases; unmatched junction bases: 8. The length of the CDR3 is 17 residues. DNA of the CDR3: TGTGCCACCAGCAGAGATCCACCGGGACAGGGAACCTACGAGCAGTACTTC. Protein sequence: CATSRDPPGQGTYEQYF.

The V and J genes are TRBV4-1 and TRBJ1-4; 11 bases fit TRBD1. J was trimmed by 8 bases and V by 2 bases; bases with no gene match: 4. The CDR3 consists of 15 residues. CDR1 and CDR2 (germline): MGHRA, YSYEKL. The CDR3 loop is CASSQTGTGGEKLFF. The CDR3 DNA sequence: TGCGCCAGCAGCCAAACCGGGACAGGGGGGGAAAAACTGTTTTTT.

This chain uses TRBV10-3 with TRBJ1-1; tentative D call: TRBD1 (5 bases). The CDR3 length is 18 residues. Germline values: CDR1 ENHRY, CDR2 SYGVKD. Trimming shortened V by 7 bases and J by 0 bases, and 24 bases separated the two germline ends. The CDR3 is CAIKRGPGQAGMNTEAFF. CDR3 in DNA: TGTGCCATCAAGCGGGGCCCAGGGCAGGCTGGAATGAACACTGAAGCTTTCTTT.

The count of this clone is one. This sequence joins TRBV6-5 and TRBJ2-7; possibly TRBD2 for D (6 bases). V was cut by 6 bases and J by 3 bases, with 12 bases left in between. This CDR3 spans 13 amino acids. Germline V gene sequence: CDR1 MNHEY, CDR2 SVGAGI. The CDR3 reads CASRSGDRYEQYF. DNA for the CDR3: TGTGCCAGCAGATCGGGGGACCGCTACGAGCAGTACTTC.

The rearrangement links TRBV28 to TRBJ2-4; 7 bases are a match to TRBD2. J gave up 0 bases and V 6 bases, and 8 bases lay outside the gene matches. The length of the CDR3 is 16 residues. CDR1 and CDR2 (germline): MDHEN, SYDVKM. The chain's CDR3 is CASSPPLAVAKNIQYF. CDR3 sequence (DNA): TGTGCCAGCAGCCCCCCCCTAGCGGTAGCCAAAAACATTCAGTACTTC.

This clone was observed a handful of times. The chain carries TRBV29-1 and TRBJ2-3, with 8 bases aligning to TRBD1. Germline CDR1 reads SQVTM; CDR2 reads ANQGSEA. The CDR3 extends over 13 amino acids. V lost 5 bases, J lost 0 bases, and 1 base stayed unmatched. CDR3 protein: CSVNRGSTDTQYF. For the CDR3, the DNA is TGCAGCGTTAACAGGGGGAGCACAGATACGCAGTATTTT.

The chain couples TRBV9 to TRBJ2-5; D is perhaps TRBD1 (7 bases). The V gene's germline CDR1 is SGDLS and CDR2 YYNGEE. Trimming took 4 bases from V and 2 from J, leaving 15 bases between them. CDR3 length equals 15 residues. CDR3 loop: CASSPGGTTQETQYF. DNA for the CDR3: TGTGCCAGCAGCCCAGGGGGGACAACTCAAGAGACCCAGTACTTC. Full variable domain (remainder filled in from reference TRBV9 and TRBJ2-5): DSGVTQTPKHLITATGQRVTLRCSPRSGDLSVYWYQQSLDQGLQFLIQYYNGEERAKGNILERFSAQQFPDLHSELNLSSLELGDSALYFCASSPGGTTQETQYFGPGTRLLVL.

The chain is built from TRBV7-2 and TRBJ1-6; D is perhaps TRBD1 (6 bases). CDR1 and CDR2 (germline): SGHTA, FQGNSA. The length of the CDR3 is 17 residues. Between the trimmed V and J ends, which lost 1 base and 7 bases, there was a span of 17 bases. CDR3 in amino acids: CASSLVVSGAGNSPLHF. CDR3 DNA: TGTGCCAGCAGCTTAGTTGTATCGGGGGCCGGCAATTCACCCCTCCACTTT.

For this clone: This sample also contains other DNA sequences that code for the same CDR3. The V and J genes are TRBV7-9 and TRBJ1-6; 7 bases align to TRBD1. V was clipped by 6 bases and J by 9 bases; unmatched bases: 8. This CDR3 has 14 residues. CDR1 and CDR2 (germline): SEHNR, FQNEAQ (reference sequence). CDR3 bases: TGTGCCAGCAGTCCCACAGGGGAGGGTTCACCCCTCCACTTT. This translates into CASSPTGEGSPLHF.

The chain employs TRBV4-1 and TRBJ1-1; D perhaps matches TRBD1 (5 bases). Trimming pared 0 bases from V and 11 bases from J, leaving 19 bases between. The CDR3 consists of 15 residues. Per the germline V gene, CDR1 is MGHRA and CDR2 is YSYEKL. The CDR3 sequence: CASSQDLTRWGPAFF. The CDR3 DNA is TGCGCCAGCAGCCAAGATCTAACCCGGTGGGGACCGGCTTTCTTT.

The chain combines TRBV5-5 with TRBJ1-3; D gene uncertain. Germline CDR1 reads SGHKS; CDR2 reads YYEKEE (reference sequence). The CDR3 totals 12 residues. Trimming took 2 bases from V and 3 from J, leaving 3 bases between them. As DNA, the CDR3 is TGTGCCAGCAGCTTAAGTGGAAACACCATATATTTT. Translation gives CASSLSGNTIYF.

This clone was detected a few times. The gene calls are TRBV7-9 and TRBJ2-1; 14 bases agree with TRBD2. Germline lookup yields CDR1 SEHNR and CDR2 FQNEAQ (reference sequence). The J segment lost 6 bases and the V segment lost 6 bases, leaving 13 bases of the junction unmatched. CDR3 length equals 18 residues. This CDR3 is CASSFYSGTSGSPNEQFF. The CDR3 DNA sequence: TGTGCCAGCAGTTTTTACTCCGGGACTAGCGGGAGCCCCAATGAGCAGTTCTTC.

This clone was seen once. The V gene is TRBV4-2, the J gene TRBJ1-2; tentatively, D is TRBD1 (6 bases). CDR3 length: 15 residues. Germline V lookup: CDR1 LGHNA, CDR2 YNFKEQ. V was clipped by 2 bases and J by 1 base, with 11 bases between them. CDR3 in amino acids: CASSQKGGVNYGYTF. Here the CDR3 DNA reads TGTGCCAGCAGCCAAAAGGGGGGGGTTAACTATGGCTACACCTTC.

This clone came up once. V gene TRBV7-8 combines with J gene TRBJ2-7; 12 bases align to TRBD1. The length of the CDR3 is 15 residues. J gave up 3 bases and V 1 base, and 1 base lay outside the gene matches. Germline V lookup: CDR1 SGHVS, CDR2 FQNEAQ. The DNA of the CDR3 is TGTGCCAGCAGCTTAGGGGACAGGGGGCTCTACGAGCAGTACTTC. It translates to CASSLGDRGLYEQYF. Looking up the rest from reference TRBV7-8 and TRBJ2-7 gives the full variable domain: GAGVSQSPRYKVAKRGQDVALRCDPISGHVSLFWYQQALGQGPEFLTYFQNEAQLDKSGLPSDRFFAERPEGSVSTLKIQRTQQEDSAVYLCASSLGDRGLYEQYFGPGTRLTVT.

The gene calls are TRBV7-8 and TRBJ1-1; the match to TRBD1 covers 8 bases. CDR1 is SGHVS and CDR2 is FQNEAQ in the germline V gene. Losses at the gene ends were 7 bases for V and 5 bases for J; bases not matched to a gene: 6. This CDR3 spans 13 amino acids. The CDR3 region is CASTRQGRTEAFF. In DNA, the CDR3 is TGTGCCAGCACCCGACAGGGGAGGACTGAAGCTTTCTTT.

The rearrangement joins TRBV20-1 to TRBJ1-1; D unclear. There are 11 residues in the CDR3. Deletions cut 2 bases from V and 5 bases from J, with 6 bases between. Germline V gene sequence: CDR1 DFQATT, CDR2 SNEGSKA (reference sequence). The CDR3 here is CSARMGTEAFF. The CDR3 DNA reads TGCAGTGCTAGAATGGGGACTGAAGCTTTCTTT.

J is TRBJ2-5 and V is TRBV7-9; D remains unclear. CDR1 is SEHNR and CDR2 is FQNEAQ in the germline V gene (reference sequence). Trimming cost V 1 base and J 1 base, with 4 bases left between them. This CDR3 has 13 residues. CDR3 in amino acids: CASSLEPQETQYF. The CDR3 DNA reads TGTGCCAGCAGCTTAGAGCCCCAAGAGACCCAGTACTTC.

J is TRBJ2-3 and V is TRBV28; 7 bases map to TRBD2. Germline CDR1 MDHEN, CDR2 SYDVKM. With V trimmed by 3 bases and J by 0 bases, 12 bases remained unmatched. CDR3 size: 18 residues. The CDR3: CASSLESAGDPSTDTQYF. The CDR3 region has the DNA TGTGCCAGCAGTTTGGAGAGCGCGGGGGATCCTAGCACAGATACGCAGTATTTT.

This sequence joins TRBV6-1 and TRBJ2-2; D gene uncertain. The CDR3 consists of 15 residues. Germline V lookup: CDR1 MNHNS, CDR2 SASEGT. Trimming pared 5 bases from V and 0 bases from J, leaving 10 bases between. This CDR3 is CASSPETTNTGELFF. DNA of the CDR3: TGTGCCAGCAGTCCAGAGACAACGAACACCGGGGAGCTGTTTTTT.

The J gene is TRBJ2-3, the V gene TRBV28; 7 positions match TRBD1. The CDR3 is 15 amino acids. Germline loops: CDR1 MDHEN, CDR2 SYDVKM. The ends lost 8 bases at V and 1 base at J; junction bases unmatched: 9. The CDR3 protein is CASDSPGTGTDTQYF. In DNA form, the CDR3 reads TGTGCCAGCGACTCCCCCGGGACAGGCACAGATACGCAGTATTTT.

This rearrangement joins TRBV19 to TRBJ2-1, with D unresolved. Germline V gives CDR1 LNHDA, CDR2 SQIVND (reference sequence). V lost 5 bases, J lost 5 bases, and 10 bases lay in between. This CDR3 region has 13 residues. The CDR3 region has the DNA TGTGCCAGTAGTCCTCGAGAAAACAATGAGCAGTTCTTC. This codes for CASSPRENNEQFF.

This rearrangement joins TRBV6-4 to TRBJ2-1; TRBD2 is a possible D gene (5 bases). V dropped 3 bases and J dropped 9 bases, with 12 bases sitting between them. Germline CDR1 is MRHNA and CDR2 is SNTAGT. The CDR3 consists of 13 residues. The CDR3 coding sequence is TGTGCCAGCAGTGAAACAACGGGAAGTGAGCAGTTCTTC. Translating gives CASSETTGSEQFF.

The gene calls are TRBV12-5 and TRBJ1-1; a possible D gene is TRBD1 (5 bases). Germline-derived CDR1 and CDR2 are LGHNT and FRNRAP. Trimming left V 6 bases short and J 8 bases short, with 19 bases between. There are 14 residues in the CDR3. The CDR3 loop reads CASGSHPTALEAFF. Here the CDR3 DNA reads TGTGCTAGTGGCTCCCACCCGACAGCTTTAGAAGCTTTCTTT.

The chain combines TRBV4-1 with TRBJ1-2; TRBD1 might be the D (5 bases). Between the trimmed V and J ends, which lost 1 base and 0 bases, there was a span of 12 bases. The CDR3 covers 16 residues. The germline V gene has CDR1 MGHRA and CDR2 YSYEKL. The DNA for the CDR3 is TGCGCCAGCAGCCAAGGGGGCAGGGCTCCTAACTATGGCTACACCTTC. Encoded protein: CASSQGGRAPNYGYTF.

The rearrangement joins TRBV5-5 to TRBJ2-1; D uncertain. Germline values: CDR1 SGHKS, CDR2 YYEKEE (reference sequence). V lost 9 bases to trimming and J lost 8 bases, with 9 bases between them. The CDR3 is made up of 10 amino acids. The CDR3 sequence: CATTWDEQFF. For the CDR3, the DNA is TGTGCCACCACTTGGGATGAGCAGTTCTTC.

V and J are TRBV7-2 and TRBJ1-6; 8 nucleotides align to TRBD1. This CDR3 is 15 amino acids long. Trimming cost V 5 bases and J 9 bases; bases outside gene matches: 9. CDR1 is SGHTA and CDR2 is FQGNSA in the germline V gene. The CDR3 coding sequence is TGTGCCAGCAGCCCCAGGGGGCGGGTCGTTTCACCCCTCCACTTT. Its translation is CASSPRGRVVSPLHF.